This T cell receptor (beta chain) was identified during a study of CD8 T cells in ankylosing spondylitis. Regarding the study as a whole: Within peripheral blood, clones linked to disease were CD8+ and relatively rare. It appeared that ankylosing spondylitis blood was characterized by a TCR beta motif of roughly 8 highly homologous variants. From matched ankylosing spondylitis synovial fluid, disease-linked clones were reportedly recovered at significantly enriched levels.

The CDR3 is 14 residues long. V was clipped by 9 bases and J by 3 bases; unmatched bases: 6. Libraries of TCR beta came from quantitative 5'-RACE with molecular barcodes. TCRdb processed the 5' RACE reads anew with MiXCR; each CDR3 protein has one entry. The sample contains approximately 260,000 distinct CDR3 sequences, about 18% of which appear only once. As to this clonotype: The antigen remains undetermined.

This TCR derives from a male donor with ankylosing spondylitis or in good health (not recorded which). The specimen sequenced was blood, either unsorted or a sorted T cell fraction (not recorded which). The chain is built from TRBV12-3 or TRBV12-4 and TRBJ2-1; 9 bases map to TRBD2. The CDR3 sequence is CARSLAGRYNEQFF. CDR3 DNA: TGTGCCAGAAGTCTAGCGGGGCGCTACAATGAGCAGTTCTTC.